The 25 T cell receptor beta chains below were found in one sample sequenced in a study of long-term antiretroviral therapy in people with HIV. Survey level was the resolution at which the v3.0 immunoSEQ assay ran. Sequencing used immunoSEQ multiplex PCR; TCRdb keeps in-frame clones, though not all of them. The sample contains tens of thousands of clones, approximately 76% of which appear only once. The starting material was unsorted PBMCs, obtained 1.1 years before starting antiretroviral therapy. The receptors here all came from a middle-aged woman with HIV.

This chain links TRBV19 with TRBJ2-5; TRBD2 matches at 11 bases. The length of the CDR3 is 14 residues. The trim removed 6 bases at V and 4 bases at J, leaving 4 bases unmatched. Germline CDR1 is LNHDA and CDR2 is SQIVND (reference sequence). In DNA, the CDR3 is TGTGCCAGTAGGAATAGCGGGGGGGGAGAGACCCAGTACTTC. Translated, it gives CASRNSGGGETQYF. The whole variable domain, remainder taken from reference TRBV19 and TRBJ2-5, is DGGITQSPKYLFRKEGQNVTLSCEQNLNHDAMYWYRQDPGQGLRLIYYSQIVNDFQKGDIAEGYSVSREKKESFPLTVTSAQKNPTAFYLCASRNSGGGETQYFGPGTRLLVL.

This clone was counted between two and nine times. The CDR3 nucleotides read TGCGCCAGCAGCCAGGGGGGCGGCCCTCAAGAGACCCAGTACTTC. It codes for CASSQGGGPQETQYF. The J gene is TRBJ2-5, the V gene TRBV4-3, with D tentatively TRBD1 or TRBD2 (6 bases each). Germline assignment: CDR1 LGHNA and CDR2 YSLEER. Trimming pared 3 bases from V and 2 bases from J, leaving 13 bases between. The CDR3 spans 15 residues.

This clone has only a few counts. The chain is built from TRBV7-2 and TRBJ1-1; D not resolved. This CDR3 is 13 amino acids long. Trimming removed 5 bases from V and 3 bases from J, with 10 bases in between. The V gene's germline CDR1 is SGHTA and CDR2 FQGNSA. In DNA, the CDR3 is TGTGCCAGCAGCCTTGATAGGTACACTGAAGCTTTCTTT. Its translation: CASSLDRYTEAFF.

This chain connects TRBV11-1 to TRBJ2-5; 9 nucleotides line up with TRBD1. The germline gives CDR1 SGHAT, CDR2 FQDESV (reference sequence). This CDR3 has 15 amino acids. V lost 1 base and J lost 4; bases outside the gene matches: 4. CDR3 amino acids: CASSLGDRAGETQYF. CDR3 nucleotide sequence: TGTGCCAGCAGCTTAGGGGACAGGGCGGGAGAGACCCAGTACTTC.

This clone was detected only a few times. The chain couples TRBV2 to TRBJ2-7; 10 bases line up with TRBD1. Looked up from germline, CDR1 is SNHLY and CDR2 is FYNNEI. The CDR3 has 14 amino acids. Trimming took 7 bases from V and 3 from J; bases not matched to a gene: 6. CDR3 region: CASNRDRGFYEQYF. The CDR3 DNA follows: TGTGCCAGCAACCGGGACAGGGGCTTCTACGAGCAGTACTTC.

V and J are TRBV6-6 and TRBJ1-6; D is perhaps TRBD1 (5 bases). Germline V gene lookup returns CDR1 MNHNY and CDR2 SVGAGI (reference sequence). The CDR3 is 14 amino acids. Trimming took off 5 bases at V and 7 bases at J, with 12 bases between the two ends. The DNA for the CDR3 is TGTGCCAGCAGTCCAGGCACAGGAAATTCACCCCTCCACTTT. Translation gives CASSPGTGNSPLHF.

Only a few counts were recorded for this clone. The genes are TRBV11-3 and TRBJ2-2; D is possibly TRBD2 (6 bases). The CDR3 is made up of 15 amino acids. Germline-derived CDR1 and CDR2 are SGHNT and YENEEA. V was trimmed by 4 bases and J by 2 bases, leaving 11 bases between them. This chain's CDR3 is CASSSRDFNTGELFF. The CDR3 region has the DNA TGTGCCAGCAGCTCCCGGGACTTCAACACCGGGGAGCTGTTTTTT.

This chain connects TRBV6-5 to TRBJ2-1; D is undetermined. The CDR3 consists of 15 residues. The germline V and J ends were trimmed by 7 bases and 0 bases, with 13 bases remaining between them. The V gene's germline CDR1 is MNHEY and CDR2 SVGAGI. This chain's CDR3 is CASMGRLSSYNEQFF. Written as DNA, the CDR3 is TGTGCCAGCATGGGTCGACTGAGCTCCTACAATGAGCAGTTCTTC.

V and J are TRBV19 and TRBJ2-5; possible D gene TRBD1, 5 bases. The germline V and J ends were trimmed by 6 bases and 4 bases, with 18 bases remaining between them. The CDR3 is made up of 15 amino acids. Germline V CDR1 and CDR2: LNHDA, SQIVND (reference sequence). CDR3 sequence (DNA): TGTGCCAGTAGCCCAGACAGAGGTCTCGTAGAGACCCAGTACTTC. Translation: CASSPDRGLVETQYF.

J is TRBJ2-1 and V is TRBV4-2; 7 positions agree with TRBD2. Trimming removed 1 base from V and 4 bases from J; junction bases left unmatched: 13. Per the germline V gene, CDR1 is LGHNA and CDR2 is YNFKEQ. The CDR3 is 18 residues long. The CDR3 reads CASSQVGPAASGYNEQFF. In DNA, the CDR3 is TGTGCCAGCAGCCAAGTCGGCCCGGCGGCTAGCGGATACAATGAGCAGTTCTTC.

The rearrangement uses TRBV5-8 and TRBJ1-4; D not resolved. Per the germline V gene, CDR1 is SGHTS and CDR2 is YDEGEE. This CDR3 spans 16 amino acids. The V gene lost 0 bases and the J gene lost 10 bases, with 19 bases spanning the gap. The CDR3, as DNA: TGTGCCAGCAGCTTGGGCTACAGTATGCGATCGGTAAAACTGTTTTTT. This translates into CASSLGYSMRSVKLFF. The full variable domain, with the rest looked up from reference TRBV5-8 and TRBJ1-4, is EAGVTQSPTHLIKTRGQQATLRCSPISGHTSVYWYQQALGLGLQFLLWYDEGEERNRGNFPPRFSGRQFPNYSSELNVNALELEDSALYLCASSLGYSMRSVKLFFGSGTQLSVL.

Here the CDR3 DNA reads TGTGCCAGCAGCGAATATGACTTCTACGAGCAGTACTTC. Translation: CASSEYDFYEQYF. V and J are TRBV5-5 and TRBJ2-7; no clear D. CDR3 size: 13 residues. The V gene's germline CDR1 is SGHKS and CDR2 YYEKEE (reference sequence). The ends were cut back, 4 bases at V and 3 bases at J, with 11 bases in the middle.

The V gene is TRBV7-8, the J gene TRBJ1-3; no firm D call. Trimming pared 5 bases from V and 8 bases from J, leaving 19 bases between. Looked up from germline, CDR1 is SGHVS and CDR2 is FQNEAQ. The length of the CDR3 is 15 residues. The CDR3 loop reads CASSPIGRIADTIYF. DNA of the CDR3: TGTGCCAGCAGCCCCATCGGCAGAATCGCGGACACCATATATTTT.

The chain joins TRBV29-1 to TRBJ1-1; no clear D. This CDR3 has 12 residues. The V gene's germline CDR1 is SQVTM and CDR2 ANQGSEA. Trimming removed 4 bases at V and 1 base at J, with 7 bases between. CDR3 DNA: TGCAGCGTTGGGGAGGAGAACACTGAAGCTTTCTTT. Its translation is CSVGEENTEAFF.

This clone is a singleton in its sample. The chain is built from TRBV7-7 and TRBJ2-3; TRBD2 aligns across 10 bases. Germline V gene data show CDR1 as SSHAT and CDR2 as FNYEAQ (reference sequence). The CDR3 covers 15 residues. V shed 4 bases, J shed 6 bases, and the junction held 7 bases outside the gene matches. CDR3 sequence (DNA): TGTGCCAGCAGCTCCCTAGCGGGAGCGGGCGATACGCAGTATTTT. Translated: CASSSLAGAGDTQYF. Drawing the rest from reference TRBV7-7 and TRBJ2-3, the complete variable domain is GAGVSQSPRYKVTKRGQDVTLRCDPISSHATLYWYQQALGQGPEFLTYFNYEAQPDKSGLPSDRFSAERPEGSISTLTIQRTEQRDSAMYRCASSSLAGAGDTQYFGPGTRLTVL.

The rearrangement joins TRBV2 to TRBJ2-7; 7 bases match TRBD2. Trimming at V came to 2 bases and at J to 4 bases, leaving 8 bases not matched to a gene. CDR1 and CDR2 from the germline V gene are SNHLY and FYNNEI. The CDR3 extends over 15 amino acids. The chain's CDR3 is CASSEFGGGGYEQYF. The CDR3 bases are TGTGCCAGCAGTGAATTTGGCGGGGGAGGATACGAGCAGTACTTC. The entire variable domain, with the rest obtained from reference TRBV2 and TRBJ2-7, is as follows: EPEVTQTPSHQVTQMGQEVILRCVPISNHLYFYWYRQILGQKVEFLVSFYNNEISEKSEIFDDQFSVERPDGSNFTLKIRSTKLEDSAMYFCASSEFGGGGYEQYFGPGTRLTVT.

The rearrangement links TRBV7-9 to TRBJ2-1; 10 bases match TRBD2. With V trimmed by 0 bases and J by 7 bases, 3 bases remained unmatched. The CDR3 runs 15 residues. CDR1 is SEHNR, CDR2 FQNEAQ, per germline (reference sequence). In DNA, the CDR3 is TGTGCCAGCAGCTTAGCAGCGGGGGGGCCTAATGAGCAGTTCTTC. It is translated as CASSLAAGGPNEQFF.

This clone was counted only a few times. The J gene is TRBJ2-2, the V gene TRBV7-9; D is unclear. This CDR3 comprises 16 residues. CDR1 and CDR2 (germline): SEHNR, FQNEAQ (reference sequence). The V end was cut by 2 bases, the J end by 0 bases, with 10 bases between. CDR3 nucleotide sequence: TGTGCCAGCAGCTTAACGGTCAGGACGAACACCGGGGAGCTGTTTTTT. Protein sequence: CASSLTVRTNTGELFF.

This sequence joins TRBV30 and TRBJ1-1; D is undetermined. The V gene lost 2 bases and the J gene lost 5 bases, with 12 bases spanning the gap. Germline V lookup: CDR1 GTSNPN, CDR2 SVGIG (reference sequence). The CDR3 has 13 residues. Here the CDR3 reads CAWSSGEKTEAFF. The DNA for the CDR3 is TGTGCCTGGAGTTCCGGGGAGAAGACTGAAGCTTTCTTT.

The CDR3 region has the DNA TGTGCCAGCAGCTTAGGTGCAGGGGAACCCCAGCATTTT. Its protein is CASSLGAGEPQHF. V is TRBV7-9 and J is TRBJ1-5; weak D call: TRBD1 (6 bases). V shed 1 base and J shed 10 bases, with 11 bases lying between them. CDR1 is SEHNR and CDR2 is FQNEAQ in the germline V gene (reference sequence). CDR3 size: 13 residues.

This chain joins TRBV30 and TRBJ1-2; D gene unclear. The germline V gene has CDR1 GTSNPN and CDR2 SVGIG (reference sequence). V was trimmed by 1 base and J by 3 bases, leaving 9 bases between them. This CDR3 spans 13 amino acids. DNA for the CDR3: TGTGCCTGGAGTGGTGGACCCTACTATGGCTACACCTTC. Translated: CAWSGGPYYGYTF.

The chain couples TRBV7-9 to TRBJ2-7, with 8 bases aligning to TRBD2. The CDR3 covers 14 residues. The V gene's germline CDR1 is SEHNR and CDR2 FQNEAQ (reference sequence). The ends lost 1 base at V and 2 bases at J; junction bases unmatched: 1. DNA of the CDR3: TGTGCCAGCAGCTTAGGACTAGCGACCTACGAGCAGTACTTC. Translated: CASSLGLATYEQYF. The whole variable domain, filled in from reference TRBV7-9 and TRBJ2-7, reads DTGVSQNPRHKITKRGQNVTFRCDPISEHNRLYWYRQTLGQGPEFLTYFQNEAQLEKSRLLSDRFSAERPKGSFSTLEIQRTEQGDSAMYLCASSLGLATYEQYFGPGTRLTVT.

This chain's CDR3 is CASQGETGELFF. CDR3 nucleotides: TGTGCCAGTCAGGGGGAAACCGGGGAGCTGTTTTTT. This rearrangement joins TRBV19 to TRBJ2-2, with 7 bases aligning to TRBD1. The CDR3 has 12 amino acids. The trim removed 8 bases at V and 5 bases at J, leaving 2 bases unmatched. Germline V gene sequence: CDR1 LNHDA, CDR2 SQIVND (reference sequence).

This clone was seen a handful of times. The chain joins TRBV4-2 to TRBJ2-1, with D possibly matching TRBD2 (6 bases). V lost 1 base and J 3 bases, leaving 13 bases between the germline ends. The CDR3 is 16 amino acids. CDR1 and CDR2 (germline): LGHNA, YNFKEQ. CDR3 region: CASSQAIAEDYNEQFF. The CDR3 bases are TGTGCCAGCAGCCAAGCCATAGCGGAGGACTACAATGAGCAGTTCTTC.

This clone was observed a few times. The J gene is TRBJ1-5, the V gene TRBV19; D uncertain. Germline V gene lookup returns CDR1 LNHDA and CDR2 SQIVND (reference sequence). With 10 bases removed from V and 2 bases from J, the gap between germline ends came to 12 bases. This CDR3 spans 13 amino acids. CDR3 region: CATSVVGNQPQHF. CDR3 coding DNA: TGTGCCACCTCGGTTGTGGGCAATCAGCCCCAGCATTTT.